Each of the 23 T cell receptor beta chains below was sequenced from the same sample in a study of cytomegalovirus exposure and HLA in healthy donors. Researchers ran the PCR with 60 Vbeta and 13 Jbeta primers. Produced via immunoSEQ multiplex PCR; TCRdb's table is partial and in-frame only. The table records roughly 120,000 clones, 81% of them present only once. The sequenced sample was PBMCs. Source of these receptors: a man aged 35-49 years in good health and CMV-seronegative.

V gene TRBV5-5 combines with J gene TRBJ2-1; TRBD1 agrees at 8 bases. The CDR3 extends over 11 amino acids. Germline V CDR1 and CDR2: SGHKS, YYEKEE (reference sequence). Germline trimming cut 4 bases from V and 13 bases from J; bases unmatched to any gene: 4. Here the CDR3 reads CASSPGQAQFF. The CDR3 DNA reads as TGTGCCAGCAGCCCGGGACAGGCCCAGTTCTTC.

J is TRBJ2-1 and V is TRBV30; a weak D match, TRBD1 (6 bases). Between the trimmed V and J ends, which lost 1 base and 4 bases, there was a span of 14 bases. The CDR3 has 15 amino acids. From germline, CDR1 is GTSNPN and CDR2 SVGIG (reference sequence). The CDR3 DNA is TGTGCCTGGAGTGGATCAGGACAGAGATACAATGAGCAGTTCTTC. As protein: CAWSGSGQRYNEQFF.

V and J are TRBV6-1 and TRBJ1-1; 7 bases line up with TRBD1. Looked up from germline, CDR1 is MNHNS and CDR2 is SASEGT. This CDR3 has 15 amino acids. V lost 5 bases, J lost 7 bases, and 13 bases stayed unmatched. The CDR3 spells CASSPRAGGRGEAFF. For the CDR3, the DNA is TGTGCCAGCAGTCCCCGGGCAGGGGGGAGAGGTGAAGCTTTCTTT.

The V gene is TRBV11-2, the J gene TRBJ2-7; D unresolved. CDR1 SGHAT and CDR2 FQNNGV come from the germline V gene. The CDR3 is made up of 11 amino acids. Trimming cost V 5 bases and J 3 bases, with 5 bases left between them. CDR3 coding DNA: TGTGCCAGCAGCCCTATCTACGAGCAGTACTTC. Its protein product is CASSPIYEQYF.

This clone was seen a few times. The rearrangement joins TRBV6-6 to TRBJ2-7, with 11 bases identical to TRBD1. This CDR3 is built from 15 residues. J lost 1 base, V lost 7 bases, and 6 bases had no gene match. Germline CDR1 reads MNHNY; CDR2 reads SVGAGI (reference sequence). The CDR3 DNA follows: TGTGCCAGCACCTCAGGGACAGGGGGTTCCTACGAGCAGTACTTC. Protein sequence: CASTSGTGGSYEQYF.

The chain is built from TRBV12-5 and TRBJ1-2; 7 bases are a match to TRBD1. The CDR3 is 14 residues long. Unmatched junction bases numbered 3, after V lost 2 bases and J lost 3 bases. Germline values: CDR1 LGHNT, CDR2 FRNRAP. CDR3 amino acids: CASGLPGQYYGYTF. CDR3 nucleotide sequence: TGTGCTAGTGGTTTGCCGGGACAGTACTATGGCTACACCTTC.

This clone was found once. This chain connects TRBV6-5 to TRBJ1-2; tentatively, D is TRBD1 (6 bases). Trimming left V 6 bases short and J 8 bases short, with 19 bases between. This CDR3 is built from 14 residues. CDR1 MNHEY and CDR2 SVGAGI come from the germline V gene. CDR3 DNA sequence: TGTGCCAGCAGCCAATACAGGGACGAGACGGGCTACACCTTC. It translates to CASSQYRDETGYTF.

This clone occurred once. The V gene is TRBV9, the J gene TRBJ2-7, with 8 bases aligning to TRBD1. Germline V lookup: CDR1 SGDLS, CDR2 YYNGEE. V shed 0 bases, J shed 6 bases, and the junction held 8 bases outside the gene matches. The CDR3 contains 15 residues. CDR3 coding DNA: TGTGCCAGCAGCGTAGACATGGGGCAGGGGGCCGAGCAGTACTTC. It specifies CASSVDMGQGAEQYF.

The sample holds one count of this clone. V and J are TRBV12-5 and TRBJ2-1; the match to TRBD1 covers 7 bases. The ends lost 3 bases at V and 5 bases at J; junction bases unmatched: 13. The germline gives CDR1 LGHNT, CDR2 FRNRAP. The CDR3 has 17 residues. In nucleotides, the CDR3 is TGTGCTAGTGGTTTTTACTCCGCCGGGACAGAAAACAATGAGCAGTTCTTC. Its protein is CASGFYSAGTENNEQFF.

The J gene is TRBJ1-4, the V gene TRBV27, with 7 bases lining up with TRBD1. Germline V gene lookup returns CDR1 MNHEY and CDR2 SMNVEV (reference sequence). V trimming: 8 bases; J trimming: 0 bases; junction bases outside the gene matches: 12. The CDR3 runs 17 residues. In DNA, the CDR3 is TGTGCCAGCGGCATGCGACAGGGATTTGCAACTAATGAAAAACTGTTTTTT. This translates into CASGMRQGFATNEKLFF. Full variable domain (rest looked up from reference TRBV27 and TRBJ1-4): EAQVTQNPRYLITVTGKKLTVTCSQNMNHEYMSWYRQDPGLGLRQIYYSMNVEVTDKGDVPEGYKVSRKEKRNFPLILESPSPNQTSLYFCASGMRQGFATNEKLFFGSGTQLSVL.

This clone occurred a few times. The chain joins TRBV28 to TRBJ1-4; a weak D match, TRBD1 (5 bases). The CDR3 totals 15 residues. Germline V gives CDR1 MDHEN, CDR2 SYDVKM. Trimming cost V 8 bases and J 10 bases, with 23 bases left between them. CDR3 nucleotide sequence: TGTGCCAGCGCCCGGCCCCAGGGTCTGGGCGTAAAACTGTTTTTT. As protein: CASARPQGLGVKLFF.

The V and J genes are TRBV18 and TRBJ2-7; TRBD1 matches at 7 bases. CDR1 and CDR2 (germline): KGHSH, LQKENI. J was trimmed by 4 bases and V by 2 bases; bases with no gene match: 5. The CDR3 contains 14 residues. Here the CDR3 reads CASSPFRQGYEQYF. The CDR3 DNA reads TGTGCCAGCTCACCATTCCGACAGGGATACGAGCAGTACTTC.

This chain joins TRBV10-3 and TRBJ1-5, with 8 bases aligning to TRBD1. This CDR3 region has 18 residues. With 0 bases clipped from V and 3 bases from J, the junction kept 10 bases outside the gene matches. Germline CDR1 reads ENHRY; CDR2 reads SYGVKD. The CDR3 nucleotides read TGTGCCATCAGTGAGTCGAAAAGGCAGGGGGCGTACAATCAGCCCCAGCATTTT. The encoded protein is CAISESKRQGAYNQPQHF.

The chain carries TRBV25-1 and TRBJ2-4; TRBD1 is a possible D gene (6 bases). The CDR3 is 13 residues long. V was trimmed by 3 bases and J by 7 bases, leaving 10 bases between them. Germline lookup yields CDR1 MGHDK and CDR2 SYGVNS. For the CDR3, the DNA is TGTGCCAGCAGTGACAGGGGCCCGAACATTCAGTACTTC. Encoded protein: CASSDRGPNIQYF.

This rearrangement joins TRBV18 to TRBJ2-2, with 7 bases aligning to TRBD2. The junction had 3 bases not matched to a gene; V was cut back by 8 bases and J by 0 bases. There are 14 residues in the CDR3. Germline CDR1 reads KGHSH; CDR2 reads LQKENI. The CDR3 protein is CASLGLTNTGELFF. Written as DNA, the CDR3 is TGTGCCAGCCTGGGACTAACGAACACCGGGGAGCTGTTTTTT.

This sequence joins TRBV4-3 and TRBJ2-5; D ambiguous. Looked up from germline, CDR1 is LGHNA and CDR2 is YSLEER. The CDR3 sequence is 13 residues long. The V end was cut by 4 bases, the J end by 5 bases, with 11 bases between. The CDR3 DNA reads as TGCGCCAGCAGCCGGTTAAGTGGCGAGACCCAGTACTTC. Translating it yields CASSRLSGETQYF.

The chain combines TRBV30 with TRBJ1-1, with 8 bases lining up with TRBD1. This CDR3 contains 15 residues. The junction had 11 bases not matched to a gene; V was cut back by 5 bases and J by 3 bases. The V gene's germline CDR1 is GTSNPN and CDR2 SVGIG (reference sequence). The CDR3 spells CAWEYPDRGYTEAFF. The DNA of the CDR3 is TGTGCCTGGGAATATCCTGACAGGGGTTACACTGAAGCTTTCTTT.

The rearrangement uses TRBV7-2 and TRBJ2-2, with 9 bases identical to TRBD2. The J segment lost 3 bases and the V segment lost 5 bases, leaving 10 bases of the junction unmatched. Germline V gene sequence: CDR1 SGHTA, CDR2 FQGNSA. This CDR3 is built from 17 residues. The CDR3 protein is CASSGWAGGRYTGELFF. CDR3 DNA sequence: TGTGCCAGCAGCGGATGGGCGGGAGGGCGATACACCGGGGAGCTGTTTTTT.

This rearrangement joins TRBV6-1 to TRBJ1-6; D is uncertain. V shed 5 bases and J shed 4 bases, with 9 bases lying between them. CDR1 MNHNS and CDR2 SASEGT come from the germline V gene. CDR3 length equals 14 residues. CDR3 coding DNA: TGTGCCAGCAGTTCTAGTTATTATAATTCACCCCTCCACTTT. It specifies CASSSSYYNSPLHF.

This chain links TRBV9 with TRBJ2-2; D might be TRBD2 (6 bases). Germline CDR1 reads SGDLS; CDR2 reads YYNGEE. The CDR3 length is 14 residues. Trimming took off 0 bases at V and 7 bases at J, with 10 bases between the two ends. This CDR3 reads CASSVGGKIGELFF. The CDR3 DNA reads as TGTGCCAGCAGCGTAGGCGGGAAGATCGGGGAGCTGTTTTTT.

This sequence joins TRBV27 and TRBJ2-1; the match to TRBD2 covers 9 bases. Germline V gene data show CDR1 as MNHEY and CDR2 as SMNVEV (reference sequence). V dropped 4 bases and J dropped 9; count of bases not matched to a gene: 7. This CDR3 contains 14 residues. In DNA, the CDR3 is TGTGCCAGCAGTTGGCTAGCGGGGTCCGGTGAGCAGTTCTTC. It is translated as CASSWLAGSGEQFF.

V is TRBV14 and J is TRBJ1-2, with D maybe TRBD1 (5 bases). Germline loops: CDR1 SGHDN, CDR2 FVKESK. CDR3 length equals 15 residues. The V and J ends lost 2 bases and 2 bases respectively, with 12 bases between them. The CDR3 sequence: CASSQIPQVNYGYTF. CDR3 DNA sequence: TGTGCCAGCAGCCAAATCCCACAGGTCAACTATGGCTACACCTTC. Looking up the rest from reference TRBV14 and TRBJ1-2 gives the full variable domain: EAGVTQFPSHSVIEKGQTVTLRCDPISGHDNLYWYRRVMGKEIKFLLHFVKESKQDESGMPNNRFLAERTGGTYSTLKVQPAELEDSGVYFCASSQIPQVNYGYTFGSGTRLTVV.

This sequence joins TRBV11-1 and TRBJ2-3; TRBD2 matches 11 bases. The CDR3 has 15 residues. Per the germline V gene, CDR1 is SGHAT and CDR2 is FQDESV (reference sequence). V was clipped by 5 bases and J by 4 bases; unmatched bases: 5. The CDR3 DNA reads TGTGCCAGCAGCCGGCGACTAGCGGGGTCAGATACGCAGTATTTT. Translated, it gives CASSRRLAGSDTQYF.